This T cell receptor beta chain was identified in a study of shared clonotypes between healthy human individuals. As for the study in general: Samples came from two female and three male donors aged 18 to 49.

Findings and limits, study-wide: Naive CD4 clonotypes were shared across a handful of donors at 4% to 5%. Larger richness was generally estimated for naive than memory subsets.

Comments on this clone: No antigen is known for it.

The assay was carried out at the deep level. TCRdb's table, derived via immunoSEQ multiplex PCR, lists solely in-frame clones and lacks some. The table lists fewer than 700,000 clones, 85% to 95% of them singletons. Terminally differentiated effector memory CD45RA+ cells were left out of the naive CD8 fraction, which was CD45RO-negative and positively selected for CCR7. The CDR3 is made up of 16 amino acids. Trimming cost V 0 bases and J 6 bases, with 16 bases left between them. Germline loops: CDR1 MNHEY, CDR2 SMNVEV (reference sequence). The sequence was collected from a woman aged 30 to 39 in good health. V usage is TRBV27 and J usage is TRBJ2-3; D is unclear. The source material was naive CD8+ T cells sorted from blood. The DNA for the CDR3 is TGTGCCAGCAGTTTATCAAGTACCCCGGTCGTGGATACGCAGTATTTT. It codes for CASSLSSTPVVDTQYF.